The 7 T cell receptor beta chains below all came from one sample that was sequenced in a study of OX40 agonist ivuxolimab in advanced cancers. Repertoires were generated with immunoSEQ multiplex PCR, while TCRdb's copy carries only in-frame clones and drops some. Here the sample spans fewer than 25,000 clones, 77% being singletons. The source was CD4+ or CD8+ T cells sorted from blood, collected in a trial of the OX40 agonist ivuxolimab. Source of these receptors: an adult with an advanced solid tumor such as melanoma, head and neck, liver or kidney cancer.

The chain employs TRBV5-5 and TRBJ1-2; D may be TRBD1 (6 bases). V was cut by 4 bases and J by 8 bases, with 21 bases left in between. The germline CDR1 and CDR2 sequences are SGHKS and YYEKEE (reference sequence). CDR3 length: 15 residues. CDR3 protein: CASSQSPGAPEGYTF. The CDR3 DNA is TGTGCCAGCAGCCAATCCCCAGGGGCTCCGGAGGGCTACACCTTC.

The V and J genes are TRBV19 and TRBJ2-1; TRBD2 matches at 8 bases. There are 17 residues in the CDR3. Looked up from germline, CDR1 is LNHDA and CDR2 is SQIVND (reference sequence). After removal of 7 bases from V and 3 bases from J, the junction contained 14 bases not matched to a gene. Here the CDR3 reads CASTKYVVTSGYNEQFF. DNA of the CDR3: TGTGCCAGTACCAAGTATGTTGTAACTAGCGGCTACAATGAGCAGTTCTTC.

The rearrangement uses TRBV6-5 and TRBJ2-7; D unclear. V lost 0 bases and J 2 bases, leaving 11 bases between the germline ends. CDR3 length equals 15 residues. Germline CDR1 MNHEY, CDR2 SVGAGI. CDR3 region: CASSYSISLAYEQYF. The CDR3 DNA reads as TGTGCCAGCAGTTACTCGATTAGCCTAGCCTACGAGCAGTACTTC.

The rearrangement uses TRBV7-2 and TRBJ2-5; TRBD1 matches 11 bases. CDR1 and CDR2 (germline): SGHTA, FQGNSA. The J segment lost 5 bases and the V segment lost 5 bases, leaving 13 bases of the junction unmatched. This CDR3 is built from 17 residues. DNA of the CDR3: TGTGCCAGCAGCGACCCGGACAGGGGGCGCGTGTATGAGACCCAGTACTTC. Translation gives CASSDPDRGRVYETQYF.

This rearrangement joins TRBV7-9 to TRBJ2-1, with no clear D. The V end was cut by 1 base, the J end by 6 bases, with 10 bases between. From germline, CDR1 is SEHNR and CDR2 FQNEAQ (reference sequence). The CDR3 totals 14 residues. CDR3 residues: CASSLVVSINEQFF. CDR3 DNA: TGTGCCAGCAGCTTAGTAGTCTCAATCAATGAGCAGTTCTTC.

The J gene is TRBJ1-4, the V gene TRBV4-1; a weak D match, TRBD1 (6 bases). The V gene's germline CDR1 is MGHRA and CDR2 YSYEKL. There are 16 residues in the CDR3. V was pared by 3 bases and J by 7 bases, with 18 bases between. Here the CDR3 DNA reads TGCGCCAGCAGCCAGGATAGGGCGGTCAGGGGTGAAAAACTGTTTTTT. It is translated as CASSQDRAVRGEKLFF.

This sequence joins TRBV15 and TRBJ1-1; D gene ambiguous. The CDR3 contains 13 residues. V lost 7 bases and J 1 base, leaving 10 bases between the germline ends. Germline V gives CDR1 LNHNV, CDR2 YYDKDF (reference sequence). CDR3 protein: CATMAGENTEAFF. CDR3 nucleotides: TGTGCCACCATGGCGGGAGAGAACACTGAAGCTTTCTTT.